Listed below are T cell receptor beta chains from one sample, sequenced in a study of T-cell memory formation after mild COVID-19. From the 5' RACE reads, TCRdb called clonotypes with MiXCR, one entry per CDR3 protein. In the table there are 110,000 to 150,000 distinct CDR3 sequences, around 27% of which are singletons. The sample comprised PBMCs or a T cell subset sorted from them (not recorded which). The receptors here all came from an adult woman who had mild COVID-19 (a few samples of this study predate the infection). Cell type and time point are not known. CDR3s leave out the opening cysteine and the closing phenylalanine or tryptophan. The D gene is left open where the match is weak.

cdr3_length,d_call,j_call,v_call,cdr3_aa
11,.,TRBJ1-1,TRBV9,ASSVAKRTEAF
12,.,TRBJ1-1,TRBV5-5,ASSLFGSSTEAF
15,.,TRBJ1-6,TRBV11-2,ASSPRDGSSYNSPLH
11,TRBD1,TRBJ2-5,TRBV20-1,SAPGQSEETQY
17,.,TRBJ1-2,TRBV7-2,ASSLMAGTPIQGGYGYT
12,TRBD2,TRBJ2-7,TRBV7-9,ASSLWTSGNEQY
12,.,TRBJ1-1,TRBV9,ASSEWGLNTEAF
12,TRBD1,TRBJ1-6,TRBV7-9,ASSLVTGDSPLH
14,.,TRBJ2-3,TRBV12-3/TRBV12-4,ASSPLVWGSTDTQY
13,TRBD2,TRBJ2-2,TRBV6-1,ASSVSGASTGELF
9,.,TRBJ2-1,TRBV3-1,ASSPGQEQF
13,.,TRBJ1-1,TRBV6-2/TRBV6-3,ASELGGFEDVEAF
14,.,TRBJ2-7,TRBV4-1,ASSQETGNPAYEQY
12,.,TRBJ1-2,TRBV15,ATSERDRLYGYT
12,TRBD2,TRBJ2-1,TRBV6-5,ASSHSGSSYEQF
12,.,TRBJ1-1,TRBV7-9,ASSPTAPVAEAF
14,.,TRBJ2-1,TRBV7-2,ASSSNMWGGYNEQF
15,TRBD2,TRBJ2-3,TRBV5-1,ASSSSRGGRDTDTQY
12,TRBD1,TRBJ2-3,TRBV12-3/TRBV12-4,ASSFGTGGGTQY
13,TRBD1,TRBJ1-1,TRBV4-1,ASSQVTGGNTEAF
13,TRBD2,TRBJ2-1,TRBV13,ASSPNPTSGGEQF
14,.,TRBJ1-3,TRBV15,ATSRDRFLGGNTIY
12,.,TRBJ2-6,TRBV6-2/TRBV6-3,ASSTVSGANVLT
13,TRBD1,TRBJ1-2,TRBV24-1,ATSEETGGARGYT
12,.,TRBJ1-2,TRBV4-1,ASSQGAGGNGYT
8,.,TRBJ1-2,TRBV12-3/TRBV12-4,ASSLNGYT
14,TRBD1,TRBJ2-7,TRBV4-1,ASSQDGDRSSYEQY
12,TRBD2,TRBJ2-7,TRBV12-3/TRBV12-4,ASSRTSGSYEQY
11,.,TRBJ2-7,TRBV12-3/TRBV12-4,ASSSPGGTEQY